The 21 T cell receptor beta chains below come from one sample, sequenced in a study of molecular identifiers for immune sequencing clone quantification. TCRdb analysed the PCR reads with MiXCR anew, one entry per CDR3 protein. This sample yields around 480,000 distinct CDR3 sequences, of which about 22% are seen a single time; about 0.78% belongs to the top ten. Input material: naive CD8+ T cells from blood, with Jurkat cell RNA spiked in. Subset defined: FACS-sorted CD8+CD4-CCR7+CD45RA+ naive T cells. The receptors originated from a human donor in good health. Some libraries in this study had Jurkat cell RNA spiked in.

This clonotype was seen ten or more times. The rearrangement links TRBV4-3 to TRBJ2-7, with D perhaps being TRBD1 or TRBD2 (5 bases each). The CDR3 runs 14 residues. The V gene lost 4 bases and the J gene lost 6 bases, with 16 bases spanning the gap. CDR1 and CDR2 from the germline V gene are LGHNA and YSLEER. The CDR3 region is CASSPTGAGTEQYF. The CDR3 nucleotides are TGCGCCAGCAGCCCGACCGGGGCAGGGACCGAGCAGTACTTC.

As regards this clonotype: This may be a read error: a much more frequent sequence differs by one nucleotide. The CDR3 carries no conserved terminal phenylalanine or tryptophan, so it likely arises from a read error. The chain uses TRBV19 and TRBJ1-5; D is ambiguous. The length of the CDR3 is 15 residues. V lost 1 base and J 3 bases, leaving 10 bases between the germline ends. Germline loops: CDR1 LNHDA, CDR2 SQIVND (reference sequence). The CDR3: CASSIGGSNNQPQHS. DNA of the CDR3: TGTGCCAGTAGTATAGGTGGCAGTAACAATCAGCCCCAGCATTCT.

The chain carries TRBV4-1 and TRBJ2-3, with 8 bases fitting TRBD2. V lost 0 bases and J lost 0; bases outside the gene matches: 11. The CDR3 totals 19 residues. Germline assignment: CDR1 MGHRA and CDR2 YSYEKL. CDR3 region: CASSQEKRGGYTSTDTQYF. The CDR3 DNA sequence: TGCGCCAGCAGCCAAGAAAAACGGGGGGGGTATACTAGCACAGATACGCAGTATTTT.

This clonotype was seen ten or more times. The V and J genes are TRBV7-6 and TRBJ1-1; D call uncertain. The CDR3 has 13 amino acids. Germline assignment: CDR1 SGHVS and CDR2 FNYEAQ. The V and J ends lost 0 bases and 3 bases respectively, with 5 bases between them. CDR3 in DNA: TGTGCCAGCAGCTTAGCGCTATACACTGAAGCTTTCTTT. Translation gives CASSLALYTEAFF.

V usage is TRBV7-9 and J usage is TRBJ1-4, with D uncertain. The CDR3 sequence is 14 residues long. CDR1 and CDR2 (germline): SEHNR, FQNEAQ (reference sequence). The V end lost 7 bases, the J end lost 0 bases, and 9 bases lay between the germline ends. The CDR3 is CASTTAATNEKLFF. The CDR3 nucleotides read TGTGCCAGCACTACAGCCGCAACTAATGAAAAACTGTTTTTT. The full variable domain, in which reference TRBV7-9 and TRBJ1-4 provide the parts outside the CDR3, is DTGVSQNPRHKITKRGQNVTFRCDPISEHNRLYWYRQTLGQGPEFLTYFQNEAQLEKSRLLSDRFSAERPKGSFSTLEIQRTEQGDSAMYLCASTTAATNEKLFFGSGTQLSVL.

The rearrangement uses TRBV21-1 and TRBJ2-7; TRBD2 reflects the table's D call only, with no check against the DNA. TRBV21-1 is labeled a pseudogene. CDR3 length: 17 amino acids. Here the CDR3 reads CASSRARGLAGSYEQYF. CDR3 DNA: TGTGCCAGCAGCAGAGCGCGAGGGCTAGCGGGGTCCTACGAGCAGTACTTC.

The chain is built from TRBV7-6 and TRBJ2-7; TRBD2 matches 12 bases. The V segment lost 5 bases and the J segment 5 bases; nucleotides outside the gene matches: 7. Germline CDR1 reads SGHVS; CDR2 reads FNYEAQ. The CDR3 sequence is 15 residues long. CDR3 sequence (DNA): TGTGCCAGCAGCCCTCTAGCGGGAGGGATCCACGAGCAGTACTTC. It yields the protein CASSPLAGGIHEQYF.

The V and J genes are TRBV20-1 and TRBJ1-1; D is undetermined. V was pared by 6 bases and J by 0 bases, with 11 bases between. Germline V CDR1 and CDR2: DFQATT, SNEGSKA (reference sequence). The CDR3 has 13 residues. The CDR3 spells CSASPQLNTEAFF. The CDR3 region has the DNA TGCAGTGCCTCGCCGCAGTTGAACACTGAAGCTTTCTTT.

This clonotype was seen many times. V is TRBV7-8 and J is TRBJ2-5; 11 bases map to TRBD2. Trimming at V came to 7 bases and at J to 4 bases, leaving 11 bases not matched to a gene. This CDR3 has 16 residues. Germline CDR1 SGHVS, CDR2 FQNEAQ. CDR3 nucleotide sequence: TGTGCCAGCAACAATTGGATAGCGGGGGGGCCAGAGACCCAGTACTTC. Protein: CASNNWIAGGPETQYF.

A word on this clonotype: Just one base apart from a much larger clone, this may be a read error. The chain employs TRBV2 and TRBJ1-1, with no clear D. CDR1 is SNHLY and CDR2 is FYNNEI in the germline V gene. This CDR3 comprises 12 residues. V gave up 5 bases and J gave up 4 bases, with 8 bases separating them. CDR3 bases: TGTGCCAGCAGTACCCAGAGCACTGAAGCTTTCTTT. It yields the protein CASSTQSTEAFF.

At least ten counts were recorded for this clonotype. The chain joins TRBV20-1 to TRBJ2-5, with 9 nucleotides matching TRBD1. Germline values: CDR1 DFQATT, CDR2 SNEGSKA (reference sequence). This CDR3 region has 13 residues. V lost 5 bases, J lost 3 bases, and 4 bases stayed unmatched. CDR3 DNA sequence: TGCAGTGCTGCAGACAGGGGGGAAGAGACCCAGTACTTC. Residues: CSAADRGEETQYF.

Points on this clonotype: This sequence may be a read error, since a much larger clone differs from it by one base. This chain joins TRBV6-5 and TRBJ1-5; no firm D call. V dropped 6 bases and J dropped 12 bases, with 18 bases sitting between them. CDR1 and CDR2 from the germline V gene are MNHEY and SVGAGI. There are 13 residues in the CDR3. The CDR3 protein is CASRAGPTALQHF. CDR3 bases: TGTGCCAGCAGGGCCGGGCCAACCGCGCTCCAGCATTTT.

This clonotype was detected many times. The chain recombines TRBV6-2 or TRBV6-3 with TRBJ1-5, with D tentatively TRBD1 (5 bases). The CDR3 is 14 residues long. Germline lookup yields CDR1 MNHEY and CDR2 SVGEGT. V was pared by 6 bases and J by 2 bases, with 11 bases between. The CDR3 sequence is CASRAGLGNQPQHF. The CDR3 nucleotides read TGTGCCAGCAGGGCAGGGCTAGGCAATCAGCCCCAGCATTTT.

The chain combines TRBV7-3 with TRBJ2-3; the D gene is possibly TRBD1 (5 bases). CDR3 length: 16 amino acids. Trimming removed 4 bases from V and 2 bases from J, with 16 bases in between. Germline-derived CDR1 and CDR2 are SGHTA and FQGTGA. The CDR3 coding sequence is TGTGCCAGCAGCTCCCTGGCCGGACACTACACAGATACGCAGTATTTT. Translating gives CASSSLAGHYTDTQYF.

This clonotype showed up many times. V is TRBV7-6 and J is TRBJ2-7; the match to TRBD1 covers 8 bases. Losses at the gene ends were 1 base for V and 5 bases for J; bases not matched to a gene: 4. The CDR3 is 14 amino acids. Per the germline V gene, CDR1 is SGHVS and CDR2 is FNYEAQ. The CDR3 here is CASSLEAGGHEQYF. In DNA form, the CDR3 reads TGTGCCAGCAGCTTAGAGGCAGGGGGCCACGAGCAGTACTTC.

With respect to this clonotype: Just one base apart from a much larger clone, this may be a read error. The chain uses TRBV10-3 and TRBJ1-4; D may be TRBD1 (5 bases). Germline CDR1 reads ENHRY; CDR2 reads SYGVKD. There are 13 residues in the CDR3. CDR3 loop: CAISEDRNGKLFF. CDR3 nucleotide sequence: TGTGCCATCAGTGAGGACAGAAATGGAAAACTGTTTTTT.

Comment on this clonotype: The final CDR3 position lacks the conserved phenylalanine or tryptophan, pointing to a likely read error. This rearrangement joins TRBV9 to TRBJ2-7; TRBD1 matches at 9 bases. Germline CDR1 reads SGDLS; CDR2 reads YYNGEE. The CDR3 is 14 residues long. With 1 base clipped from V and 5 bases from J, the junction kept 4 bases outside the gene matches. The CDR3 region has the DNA TGTGCCAGCAGCGTATCGGGACAGGGAGACGAGCAGTACTCC. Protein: CASSVSGQGDEQYS.

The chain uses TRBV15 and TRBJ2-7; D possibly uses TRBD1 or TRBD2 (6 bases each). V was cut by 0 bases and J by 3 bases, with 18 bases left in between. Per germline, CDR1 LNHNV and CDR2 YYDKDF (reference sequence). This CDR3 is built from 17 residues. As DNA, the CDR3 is TGTGCCACCAGCAGAGATATCGGAGGGACATCAAGCTACGAGCAGTACTTC. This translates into CATSRDIGGTSSYEQYF.

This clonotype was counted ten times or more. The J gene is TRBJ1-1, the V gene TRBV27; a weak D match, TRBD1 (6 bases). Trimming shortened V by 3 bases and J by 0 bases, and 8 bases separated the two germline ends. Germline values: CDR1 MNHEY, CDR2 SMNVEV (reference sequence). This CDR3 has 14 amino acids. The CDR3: CASSFQGMNTEAFF. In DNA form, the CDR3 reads TGTGCCAGCAGTTTTCAGGGGATGAACACTGAAGCTTTCTTT.

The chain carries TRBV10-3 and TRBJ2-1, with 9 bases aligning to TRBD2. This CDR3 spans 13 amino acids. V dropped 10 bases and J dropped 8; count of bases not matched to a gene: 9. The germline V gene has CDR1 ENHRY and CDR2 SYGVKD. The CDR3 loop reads CATRLAAEDEQFF. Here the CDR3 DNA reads TGTGCCACTCGACTAGCGGCGGAGGATGAGCAGTTCTTC.

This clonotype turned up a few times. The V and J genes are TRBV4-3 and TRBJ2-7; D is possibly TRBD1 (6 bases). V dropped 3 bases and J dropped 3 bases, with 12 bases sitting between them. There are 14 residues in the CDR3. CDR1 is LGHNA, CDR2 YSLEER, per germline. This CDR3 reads CASSQDTGIYEQYF. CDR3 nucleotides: TGCGCCAGCAGCCAGGACACAGGGATCTACGAGCAGTACTTC.